This T cell receptor (beta chain) emerged from a study of blood T cell repertoires in COVID-19. Study context: COVID-19 samples from acute and convalescent phases originated in the United States, Italy and Spain. PBMCs, B-cell-depleted T cells, or T cells were the source of the cDNA or gDNA that made up the material.

The CDR3 is made up of 14 amino acids. Trimming pared 1 base from V and 2 bases from J, leaving 8 bases between. The germline V gene has CDR1 KGHSH and CDR2 LQKENI. Participants reported their clinical history, and cohort assignment relied on those reports. TCRdb keeps only in-frame clones here, not all; method: immunoSEQ multiplex PCR. The sample gives fewer than 350,000 clones, 88% of which show up once; 0.75% to 1% is in the top ten. Sample: PBMCs or T cells enriched from blood (not recorded which). The sequence was collected from a woman in her twenties or thirties who had recovered from COVID-19. The rearrangement joins TRBV18 to TRBJ2-5, with D unresolved. The CDR3 here is CASSPLAKQETQYF. CDR3 coding DNA: TGTGCCAGCTCACCACTGGCCAAACAAGAGACCCAGTACTTC.